These 14 T cell receptor beta chains share one sample of origin, sequenced in a study of PD-L1 blockade in urothelial cancer. TCRdb's table, derived via immunoSEQ multiplex PCR, lists solely in-frame clones and lacks some. The sample shows roughly 74,000 clones, about 90% of them seen only once. The sample consisted of PBMCs, taken around atezolizumab (anti-PD-L1) treatment. These receptors were collected from a woman in her seventies with urothelial cancer.

CDR3: CASSLSRGSTEAFF. The CDR3 nucleotides read TGTGCCAGCAGCTTAAGTCGGGGTTCCACTGAAGCTTTCTTT. This chain connects TRBV7-3 to TRBJ1-1; D unresolved. The germline CDR1 and CDR2 sequences are SGHTA and FQGTGA. The CDR3 spans 14 residues. Deletions cut 1 base from V and 4 bases from J, with 10 bases between.

The chain couples TRBV27 to TRBJ2-1; 7 bases align to TRBD2. Germline V gene data show CDR1 as MNHEY and CDR2 as SMNVEV (reference sequence). CDR3 size: 14 residues. Germline trimming cut 3 bases from V and 9 bases from J; bases unmatched to any gene: 8. The CDR3 loop is CASSFGGSHSEQFF. The CDR3 nucleotides are TGTGCCAGCAGTTTTGGCGGGAGTCATAGTGAGCAGTTCTTC.

Worth noting for this clone: An end of the junction differs from the germline gene, which may be a read error. The chain recombines TRBV5-1 with TRBJ1-2; 7 nucleotides line up with TRBD1. Germline V gene sequence: CDR1 SGHRS, CDR2 YFSETQ. The CDR3 is 15 residues long. CDR3 coding DNA: TGCGCCAGCAGCTCTTCACGGGGGAATACAGGGGATGAGGTCTTC. Translation gives CASSSSRGNTGDEVF.

The rearrangement uses TRBV7-2 and TRBJ2-1; weak D call: TRBD2 (6 bases). Germline-derived CDR1 and CDR2 are SGHTA and FQGNSA. This CDR3 has 15 residues. Trimming stripped 2 bases from V and 5 bases from J, with 13 bases between. CDR3 amino acids: CASSLSPSVNNEQFF. The CDR3 bases are TGTGCCAGCAGCTTAAGTCCTAGCGTAAACAATGAGCAGTTCTTC.

This clone has just a few counts. V and J are TRBV7-9 and TRBJ1-4, with D unresolved. V was trimmed by 5 bases and J by 7 bases, leaving 11 bases between them. The germline V gene encodes CDR1 SEHNR and CDR2 FQNEAQ (reference sequence). This CDR3 has 13 amino acids. The DNA of the CDR3 is TGTGCCAGCAGCAGAGGAGGGAGTGAAAAACTGTTTTTT. This gives the protein CASSRGGSEKLFF.

The V gene is TRBV5-4, the J gene TRBJ2-7, with 12 positions matching TRBD2. Trimming removed 2 bases from V and 0 bases from J; junction bases left unmatched: 6. The CDR3 sequence is 17 residues long. Looked up from germline, CDR1 is SGHNT and CDR2 is YYREEE (reference sequence). The CDR3 region has the DNA TGTGCCAGCAGCTTTCTAGGGACTAGCGGGCACTCCTACGAGCAGTACTTC. It translates to CASSFLGTSGHSYEQYF.

For the CDR3, the DNA is TGTGCCAGCTCACCCCAACCCCCAGGGACAGGGGGCTCCTACGAGCAGTACTTC. Translation gives CASSPQPPGTGGSYEQYF. The rearrangement links TRBV18 to TRBJ2-7; TRBD1 agrees at 11 bases. The V and J ends lost 3 bases and 0 bases, in that order; junction bases with no gene match: 10. In germline, CDR1 is KGHSH, CDR2 LQKENI. The length of the CDR3 is 18 residues.

A single count supports this clone. The chain combines TRBV2 with TRBJ1-5; TRBD1 matches at 8 bases. CDR1 is SNHLY and CDR2 is FYNNEI in the germline V gene. The J segment lost 3 bases and the V segment lost 6 bases, leaving 10 bases of the junction unmatched. The CDR3 is 16 residues long. The CDR3, as DNA: TGTGCCAGCAGCCAGCAGGGGGCGGGGAACAATCAGCCCCAGCATTTT. This codes for CASSQQGAGNNQPQHF.

The chain couples TRBV4-1 to TRBJ2-7; TRBD1 matches 7 bases. V lost 4 bases to trimming and J lost 4 bases; unmatched junction nucleotides: 1. Germline V gene lookup returns CDR1 MGHRA and CDR2 YSYEKL. This CDR3 contains 12 residues. The CDR3 sequence is CASSPRGYEQYF. DNA of the CDR3: TGCGCCAGCAGCCCCAGGGGGTACGAGCAGTACTTC.

The V call is TRBV27, the J call TRBJ1-4; D is possibly TRBD1 (6 bases). The V and J ends lost 2 bases and 3 bases respectively, with 7 bases between them. CDR3 length: 14 residues. Germline V lookup: CDR1 MNHEY, CDR2 SMNVEV (reference sequence). Written as DNA, the CDR3 is TGTGCCAGCAGTTTAGCAGGGGCTAATGAAAAACTGTTTTTT. Translation gives CASSLAGANEKLFF.

This clone showed up just once. The chain links TRBV4-3 to TRBJ1-2, with D perhaps matching TRBD1 (6 bases). Germline V gene data show CDR1 as LGHNA and CDR2 as YSLEER. This CDR3 comprises 15 residues. V gave up 1 base and J gave up 4 bases, with 13 bases separating them. As DNA, the CDR3 is TGCGCCAGCAGCCAAGGGGCAGCAGGGGCCTATGGCTACACCTTC. Translating it yields CASSQGAAGAYGYTF.

The chain uses TRBV4-1 and TRBJ1-4; the match to TRBD1 covers 9 bases. Unmatched junction bases numbered 1, after V lost 4 bases and J lost 1 base. This CDR3 is built from 15 residues. The V gene's germline CDR1 is MGHRA and CDR2 YSYEKL. The CDR3 loop reads CASSRDRVTNEKLFF. In DNA, the CDR3 is TGCGCCAGCAGCCGGGACAGGGTAACTAATGAAAAACTGTTTTTT.

V usage is TRBV2 and J usage is TRBJ1-3; D call uncertain. Germline V lookup: CDR1 SNHLY, CDR2 FYNNEI. The CDR3 length is 15 residues. V lost 6 bases to trimming and J lost 0 bases, with 12 bases between them. Written as DNA, the CDR3 is TGTGCCAGCAGCCGACTCCAGAGCTCTGGAAACACCATATATTTT. This sequence encodes CASSRLQSSGNTIYF.

This chain joins TRBV11-3 and TRBJ2-2; 9 bases align to TRBD1. Looked up from germline, CDR1 is SGHNT and CDR2 is YENEEA. The CDR3 spans 17 residues. The V and J ends lost 4 bases and 1 base, in that order; junction bases with no gene match: 7. In DNA form, the CDR3 reads TGTGCCAGCAGCTCACCACCGGGACAGGGGAACACCGGGGAGCTGTTTTTT. As protein: CASSSPPGQGNTGELFF.